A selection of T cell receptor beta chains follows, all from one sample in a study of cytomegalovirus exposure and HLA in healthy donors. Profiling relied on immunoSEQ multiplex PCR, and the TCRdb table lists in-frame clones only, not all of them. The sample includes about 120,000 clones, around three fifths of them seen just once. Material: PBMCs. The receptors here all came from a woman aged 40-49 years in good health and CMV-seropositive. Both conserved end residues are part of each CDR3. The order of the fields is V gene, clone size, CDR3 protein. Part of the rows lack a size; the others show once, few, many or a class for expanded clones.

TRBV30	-	CAWQLTGPGNTIYF
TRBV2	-	CASKQGENSPLHF
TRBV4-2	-	CASSQGSGDGYTQYF
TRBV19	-	CASRNRGGNQPQHF
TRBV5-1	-	CASSLGDRASEQYF
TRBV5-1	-	CASLGWGNTIYF
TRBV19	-	CASSISVAGKTQYF
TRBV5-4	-	CASSLQGPSGNTIYF
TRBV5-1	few	CASSEGQANQPQHF
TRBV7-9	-	CASSLAWGDGGYTF
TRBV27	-	CASSVQGASTYEQYF
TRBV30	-	CAASLQGYEQYF
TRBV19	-	CASSPGLAGSYNEQFF
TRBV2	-	CASSRLAGGHTGELFF
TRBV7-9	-	CASSKSGDPYEQYF
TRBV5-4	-	CASSFFRAEAFF
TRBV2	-	CASSETGFGTEAFF
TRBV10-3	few	CAISGTRGGSNEQFF
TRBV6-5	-	CASRRDGGYGYTF
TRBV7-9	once	CASSLAASDFTYEQYF
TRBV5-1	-	CASSFNSGSNEQFF
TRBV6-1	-	CASSDDRRGSGETQYF